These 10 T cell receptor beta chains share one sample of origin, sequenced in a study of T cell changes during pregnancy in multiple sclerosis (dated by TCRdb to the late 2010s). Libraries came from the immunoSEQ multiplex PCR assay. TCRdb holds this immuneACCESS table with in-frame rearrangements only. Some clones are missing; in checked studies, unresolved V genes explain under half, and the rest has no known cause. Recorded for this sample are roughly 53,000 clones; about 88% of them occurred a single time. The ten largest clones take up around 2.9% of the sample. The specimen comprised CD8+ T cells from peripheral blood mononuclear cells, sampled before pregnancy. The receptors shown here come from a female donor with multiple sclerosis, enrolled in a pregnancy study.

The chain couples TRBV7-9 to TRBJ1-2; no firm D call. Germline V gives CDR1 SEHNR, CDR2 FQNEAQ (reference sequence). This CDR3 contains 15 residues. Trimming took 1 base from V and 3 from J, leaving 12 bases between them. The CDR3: CASSLGGSPDYGYTF. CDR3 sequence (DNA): TGTGCCAGCAGCTTAGGAGGGTCCCCTGACTATGGCTACACCTTC.

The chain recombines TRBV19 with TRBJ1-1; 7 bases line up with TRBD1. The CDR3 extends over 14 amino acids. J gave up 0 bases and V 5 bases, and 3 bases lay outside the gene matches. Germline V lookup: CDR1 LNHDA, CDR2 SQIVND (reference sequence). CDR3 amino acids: CASSLQGLNTEAFF. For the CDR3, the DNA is TGTGCCAGTAGTCTACAGGGGCTGAACACTGAAGCTTTCTTT.

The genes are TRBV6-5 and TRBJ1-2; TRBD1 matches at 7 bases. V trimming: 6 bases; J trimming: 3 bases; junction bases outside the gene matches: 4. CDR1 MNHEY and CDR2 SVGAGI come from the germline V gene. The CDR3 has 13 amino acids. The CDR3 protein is CASSPDRDYGYTF. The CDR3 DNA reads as TGTGCCAGCAGCCCCGACAGGGACTATGGCTACACCTTC.

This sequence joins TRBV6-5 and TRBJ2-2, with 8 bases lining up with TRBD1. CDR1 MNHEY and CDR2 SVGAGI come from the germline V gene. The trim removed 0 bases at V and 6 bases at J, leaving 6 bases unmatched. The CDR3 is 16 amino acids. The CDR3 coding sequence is TGTGCCAGCAGTTACTCTCGGACAGGGATCTCCGGGGAGCTGTTTTTT. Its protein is CASSYSRTGISGELFF.

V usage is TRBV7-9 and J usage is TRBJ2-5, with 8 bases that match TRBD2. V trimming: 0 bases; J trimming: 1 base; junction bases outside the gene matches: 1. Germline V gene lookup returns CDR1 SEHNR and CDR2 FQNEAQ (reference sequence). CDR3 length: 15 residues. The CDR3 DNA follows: TGTGCCAGCAGCTTAGCTGCGGGGGGCCAAGAGACCCAGTACTTC. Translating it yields CASSLAAGGQETQYF. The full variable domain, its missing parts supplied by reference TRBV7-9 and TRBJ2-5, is DTGVSQNPRHKITKRGQNVTFRCDPISEHNRLYWYRQTLGQGPEFLTYFQNEAQLEKSRLLSDRFSAERPKGSFSTLEIQRTEQGDSAMYLCASSLAAGGQETQYFGPGTRLLVL.

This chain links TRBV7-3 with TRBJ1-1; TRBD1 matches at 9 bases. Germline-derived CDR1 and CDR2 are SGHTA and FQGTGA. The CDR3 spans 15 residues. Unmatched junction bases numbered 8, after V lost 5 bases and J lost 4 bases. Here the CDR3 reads CASSVSGTGSTEAFF. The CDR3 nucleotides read TGTGCCAGCAGCGTATCCGGGACAGGGTCCACTGAAGCTTTCTTT. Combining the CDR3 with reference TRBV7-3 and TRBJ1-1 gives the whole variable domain GAGVSQTPSNKVTEKGKYVELRCDPISGHTALYWYRQSLGQGPEFLIYFQGTGAADDSGLPNDRFFAVRPEGSVSTLKIQRTERGDSAVYLCASSVSGTGSTEAFFGQGTRLTVV.

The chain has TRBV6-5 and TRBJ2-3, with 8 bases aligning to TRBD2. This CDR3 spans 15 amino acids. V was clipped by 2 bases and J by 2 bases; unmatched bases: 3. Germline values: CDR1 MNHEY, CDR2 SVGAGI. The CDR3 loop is CASSYTGGPTDTQYF. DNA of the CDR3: TGTGCCAGCAGTTACACGGGGGGGCCCACAGATACGCAGTATTTT.

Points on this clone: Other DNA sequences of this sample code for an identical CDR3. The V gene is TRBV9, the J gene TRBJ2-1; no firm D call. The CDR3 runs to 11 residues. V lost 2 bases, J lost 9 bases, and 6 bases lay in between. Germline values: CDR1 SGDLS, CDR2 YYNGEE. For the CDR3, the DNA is TGTGCCAGCAGCGTCTCCGGTGAGCAGTTCTTC. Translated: CASSVSGEQFF.

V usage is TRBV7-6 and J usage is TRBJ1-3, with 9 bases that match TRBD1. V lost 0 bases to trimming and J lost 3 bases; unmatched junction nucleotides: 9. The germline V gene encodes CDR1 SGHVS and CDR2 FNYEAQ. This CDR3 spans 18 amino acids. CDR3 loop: CASSLAKSGQGGGNTIYF. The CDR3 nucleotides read TGTGCCAGCAGCTTAGCAAAATCGGGACAGGGAGGTGGAAACACCATATATTTT.

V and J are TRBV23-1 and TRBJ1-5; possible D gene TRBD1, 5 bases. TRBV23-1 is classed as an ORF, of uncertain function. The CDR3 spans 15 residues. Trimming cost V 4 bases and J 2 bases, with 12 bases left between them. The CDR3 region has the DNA TGCGCCAGCAGTCTTCGCGGGGGGGGCAATCAGCCCCAGCATTTT. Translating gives CASSLRGGGNQPQHF.